These 32 T cell receptor beta chains share one sample of origin, sequenced in a study of CD8 T cells in ankylosing spondylitis. TCRdb reanalysed the 5' RACE reads using MiXCR and keeps one entry per CDR3 protein. The sample consists of around 300,000 distinct CDR3 sequences, less than 25% of them appearing once. The sample taken for sequencing was blood, either unsorted or a sorted T cell fraction (not recorded which). The receptors were gathered from a female donor with ankylosing spondylitis or in good health (not recorded which).

CDR3 sequence (DNA): TGTGCCAGTAGTACCGGACTAGCCGGAGAGCAGTACTTC. The encoded protein is CASSTGLAGEQYF. The rearrangement uses TRBV19 and TRBJ2-7; 8 bases are shared with TRBD2. V lost 4 bases and J lost 7; bases outside the gene matches: 6. Germline V gene sequence: CDR1 LNHDA, CDR2 SQIVND (reference sequence). This CDR3 spans 13 amino acids.

This clonotype was recorded many times. This chain connects TRBV24-1 to TRBJ2-2; TRBD1 matches 7 bases. Germline V gene lookup returns CDR1 KGHDR and CDR2 SFDVKD. The CDR3 covers 13 residues. Losses at the gene ends were 7 bases for V and 4 bases for J; bases not matched to a gene: 2. CDR3 DNA: TGTGCCACCAGGGGGACAGCCACCGGGGAGCTGTTTTTT. Translating gives CATRGTATGELFF.

The table lists this clonotype with a few counts. The chain couples TRBV20-1 to TRBJ2-7, with TRBD2 matching 8 bases. This CDR3 region has 16 residues. V shed 0 bases, J shed 3 bases, and the junction held 10 bases outside the gene matches. Germline loops: CDR1 DFQATT, CDR2 SNEGSKA (reference sequence). CDR3 protein: CSARDRSGTSYYEQYF. The CDR3 bases are TGCAGTGCTAGAGACCGTAGCGGGACCTCCTACTACGAGCAGTACTTC.

This clonotype was seen only a few times. This chain links TRBV3-1 with TRBJ2-1, with D perhaps matching TRBD2 (5 bases). Trimming cost V 1 base and J 12 bases, with 13 bases left between them. CDR3 length: 13 amino acids. Germline CDR1 is LGHDT and CDR2 is YNNKEL (reference sequence). The CDR3 coding sequence is TGTGCCAGCAGCCAAGCCCCAGCGGCGGGGCAGTTCTTC. Translation: CASSQAPAAGQFF.

This clonotype was counted only a few times. This chain links TRBV5-1 with TRBJ2-1, with a tentative D call TRBD1 (5 bases). Per germline, CDR1 SGHRS and CDR2 YFSETQ. Trimming shortened V by 3 bases and J by 1 base, and 14 bases separated the two germline ends. There are 16 residues in the CDR3. CDR3 region: CASSYPWGPSYNEQFF. CDR3 sequence (DNA): TGCGCCAGCAGCTACCCCTGGGGCCCATCCTACAATGAGCAGTTCTTC.

This clonotype showed up just a few times. V usage is TRBV7-8 and J usage is TRBJ2-3, with 11 bases lining up with TRBD2. The CDR3 contains 14 residues. The junction had 3 bases not matched to a gene; V was cut back by 8 bases and J by 2 bases. Germline assignment: CDR1 SGHVS and CDR2 FQNEAQ. CDR3 loop: CASLLAGDTDTQYF. The CDR3 DNA reads as TGTGCCAGCCTACTAGCGGGGGACACAGATACGCAGTATTTT.

Only a few counts were recorded for this clonotype. This chain links TRBV20-1 with TRBJ1-3; D gene ambiguous. This CDR3 region has 13 residues. The V end was cut by 3 bases, the J end by 3 bases, with 9 bases between. Germline CDR1 is DFQATT and CDR2 is SNEGSKA (reference sequence). The CDR3 is CSASSQYGNTIYF. CDR3 DNA: TGCAGTGCTAGTAGCCAATATGGAAACACCATATATTTT.

The rearrangement uses TRBV11-2 and TRBJ2-3; TRBD2 matches 10 bases. This CDR3 comprises 16 residues. From germline, CDR1 is SGHAT and CDR2 FQNNGV. With V trimmed by 5 bases and J by 2 bases, 7 bases remained unmatched. The CDR3 loop reads CASSPKAGGITDTQYF. The DNA for the CDR3 is TGTGCCAGCAGCCCAAAAGCGGGAGGGATCACAGATACGCAGTATTTT.

This clonotype was recorded many times. This chain connects TRBV29-1 to TRBJ2-5, with D perhaps being TRBD1 or TRBD2 (6 bases each). V was shortened by 7 bases and J by 6 bases, with 15 bases between the two germline ends. The CDR3 spans 12 residues. The V gene's germline CDR1 is SQVTM and CDR2 ANQGSEA. The DNA of the CDR3 is TGCAGCGGCACCGGGGGCCCAAAGACCCAGTACTTC. As protein: CSGTGGPKTQYF.

The V call is TRBV7-6, the J call TRBJ2-3; 13 bases are a match to TRBD2. This CDR3 has 16 amino acids. Trimming took 5 bases from V and 4 from J; bases not matched to a gene: 6. Per the germline V gene, CDR1 is SGHVS and CDR2 is FNYEAQ. The CDR3 reads CASSPRTSGSPDTQYF. The CDR3 nucleotides read TGTGCCAGCAGCCCCCGGACTAGCGGGAGCCCAGATACGCAGTATTTT.

This clonotype was picked up a small number of times. The chain recombines TRBV7-9 with TRBJ2-1; 13 nucleotides line up with TRBD2. This CDR3 is 15 amino acids long. Germline CDR1 and CDR2: SEHNR and FQNEAQ (reference sequence). The V gene end was trimmed by 7 bases and the J gene end by 6 bases; junction bases not matched to a gene: 6. The CDR3 region is CASTTSGRQSNEQFF. The DNA for the CDR3 is TGTGCCAGCACGACTAGCGGGAGGCAGAGCAATGAGCAGTTCTTC.

This clonotype was recorded many times. The chain has TRBV20-1 and TRBJ2-1, with D perhaps matching TRBD1 (6 bases). Germline V lookup: CDR1 DFQATT, CDR2 SNEGSKA (reference sequence). Trimming pared 0 bases from V and 7 bases from J, leaving 13 bases between. The CDR3 consists of 14 residues. The DNA for the CDR3 is TGCAGTGCTAGAGATCATGGCAGGGGTAATGAGCAGTTCTTC. This gives the protein CSARDHGRGNEQFF.

In this sample, this clonotype turned up a few times. The CDR3 here is CASKIETGNTGELFF. The CDR3 DNA is TGTGCCAGCAAAATCGAGACAGGGAACACCGGGGAGCTGTTTTTT. V usage is TRBV6-1 and J usage is TRBJ2-2, with D tentatively TRBD1 (6 bases). CDR1 and CDR2 from the germline V gene are MNHNS and SASEGT. V lost 7 bases, J lost 1 base, and 13 bases lay in between. The CDR3 runs to 15 residues.

The chain uses TRBV20-1 and TRBJ1-3; D is uncertain. V dropped 2 bases and J dropped 2 bases, with 16 bases sitting between them. Germline lookup yields CDR1 DFQATT and CDR2 SNEGSKA (reference sequence). The CDR3 loop spans 16 amino acids. In nucleotides, the CDR3 is TGCAGTGCTAGACCGAACCGGAGACAAACTGGAAACACCATATATTTT. Translating gives CSARPNRRQTGNTIYF.

The chain links TRBV20-1 to TRBJ2-5; D is unclear. The CDR3 has 11 residues. Germline V CDR1 and CDR2: DFQATT, SNEGSKA (reference sequence). V gave up 5 bases and J gave up 5 bases, with 9 bases separating them. DNA for the CDR3: TGCAGTGCTGACCGGGTGGAGACCCAGTACTTC. As protein: CSADRVETQYF.

This chain links TRBV5-1 with TRBJ2-7; D uncertain. This CDR3 region has 13 residues. Germline V gene lookup returns CDR1 SGHRS and CDR2 YFSETQ. Trimming took 3 bases from V and 2 from J, leaving 9 bases between them. DNA of the CDR3: TGCGCCAGCAGCTCCTCAAGAACCTACGAGCAGTACTTC. Protein product: CASSSSRTYEQYF.

The sample holds many counts of this clonotype. The chain is built from TRBV6-2 or TRBV6-3 and TRBJ1-1; D ambiguous. Deletions cut 1 base from V and 1 base from J, with 4 bases between. From germline, CDR1 is MNHEY and CDR2 SVGEGT. The CDR3 loop spans 13 amino acids. CDR3 in amino acids: CASSYFGNTEAFF. The CDR3 DNA sequence: TGTGCCAGCAGTTACTTTGGGAACACTGAAGCTTTCTTT.

This clonotype was seen once. The chain links TRBV28 to TRBJ2-7; D is unresolved. V lost 4 bases, J lost 2 bases, and 15 bases lay in between. Germline-derived CDR1 and CDR2 are MDHEN and SYDVKM. CDR3 length equals 15 residues. The CDR3 here is CASSSPIPGPYEQYF. CDR3 bases: TGTGCCAGCAGTTCCCCTATACCGGGCCCCTACGAGCAGTACTTC.

This clonotype has more than one count but fewer than ten. The V and J genes are TRBV11-2 and TRBJ1-4; D possibly corresponds to TRBD1 (6 bases). CDR1 is SGHAT and CDR2 is FQNNGV in the germline V gene. This CDR3 is 16 amino acids long. The V end lost 1 base, the J end lost 0 bases, and 9 bases lay between the germline ends. CDR3 sequence reads: CASSLVGGSTNEKLFF. The DNA for the CDR3 is TGTGCCAGCAGCTTAGTGGGGGGCTCAACTAATGAAAAACTGTTTTTT. The entire variable domain, with the rest obtained from reference TRBV11-2 and TRBJ1-4, is as follows: EAGVAQSPRYKIIEKRQSVAFWCNPISGHATLYWYQQILGQGPKLLIQFQNNGVVDDSQLPKDRFSAERLKGVDSTLKIQPAKLEDSAVYLCASSLVGGSTNEKLFFGSGTQLSVL.

The V and J genes are TRBV4-3 and TRBJ2-2, with D unclear. CDR1 LGHNA and CDR2 YSLEER come from the germline V gene. V was trimmed by 0 bases and J by 6 bases, leaving 11 bases between them. This CDR3 spans 15 amino acids. DNA for the CDR3: TGCGCCAGCAGCCAAGATCACGGCCAGCCCGGGGAGCTGTTTTTT. Its protein product is CASSQDHGQPGELFF.

V and J are TRBV2 and TRBJ2-7; D is perhaps TRBD1 (5 bases). Germline V gene sequence: CDR1 SNHLY, CDR2 FYNNEI. Trimming stripped 6 bases from V and 2 bases from J, with 11 bases between. The CDR3 sequence is 13 residues long. CDR3 amino acids: CASRPDSTYEQYF. CDR3 DNA: TGTGCCAGCAGACCCGACAGTACCTACGAGCAGTACTTC.

The sample holds many counts of this clonotype. The chain links TRBV20-1 to TRBJ2-3, with TRBD2 matching 13 bases. V shed 1 base and J 5 bases; nucleotides not matched to a gene: 6. The length of the CDR3 is 16 residues. Germline values: CDR1 DFQATT, CDR2 SNEGSKA (reference sequence). The CDR3 here is CSARAGLAGAGDTQYF. The CDR3 nucleotides read TGCAGTGCTAGAGCTGGACTAGCGGGAGCCGGAGATACGCAGTATTTT.

The J gene is TRBJ1-1, the V gene TRBV24-1, with D perhaps matching TRBD1 (5 bases). CDR1 is KGHDR, CDR2 SFDVKD, per germline. The germline V and J ends were trimmed by 12 bases and 0 bases, with 13 bases remaining between them. The CDR3 spans 13 residues. CDR3 protein: CASQGGMNTEAFF. The CDR3 DNA sequence: TGTGCCTCTCAGGGCGGAATGAACACTGAAGCTTTCTTT.

The sample holds a few counts of this clonotype. V usage is TRBV20-1 and J usage is TRBJ2-1, with no clear D. V was trimmed by 6 bases and J by 4 bases, leaving 22 bases between them. Germline V gives CDR1 DFQATT, CDR2 SNEGSKA (reference sequence). The CDR3 extends over 16 amino acids. Here the CDR3 reads CSAAVGGFSMYNEQFF. For the CDR3, the DNA is TGCAGTGCCGCCGTGGGTGGCTTCTCCATGTACAATGAGCAGTTCTTC.

This clonotype was counted between two and nine times. The chain has TRBV7-2 and TRBJ2-7; possibly TRBD2 for D (7 bases). This CDR3 comprises 15 residues. V gave up 3 bases and J gave up 2 bases, with 14 bases separating them. From germline, CDR1 is SGHTA and CDR2 FQGNSA. CDR3 sequence (DNA): TGTGCCAGCAGCTTCCGGAGCGGGACACCCTACGAGCAGTACTTC. Amino acid sequence: CASSFRSGTPYEQYF.

J is TRBJ2-1 and V is TRBV5-6, with TRBD2 matching 10 bases. The junction had 7 bases not matched to a gene; V was cut back by 4 bases and J by 0 bases. Germline CDR1 SGHDT, CDR2 YYEEEE. The CDR3 covers 17 residues. The CDR3 sequence: CASSTWTSGYSYNEQFF. Here the CDR3 DNA reads TGTGCCAGCAGCACATGGACTAGCGGCTACTCCTACAATGAGCAGTTCTTC.

The chain is built from TRBV10-3 and TRBJ2-1; 7 bases agree with TRBD2. Germline V CDR1 and CDR2: ENHRY, SYGVKD. The CDR3 loop spans 18 amino acids. Unmatched junction bases numbered 9, after V lost 0 bases and J lost 1 base. The CDR3 DNA reads as TGTGCCATCAGTGAGTCTGGCGGGGGAGTCAGTTCCTACAATGAGCAGTTCTTC. Translation gives CAISESGGGVSSYNEQFF.

V and J are TRBV7-2 and TRBJ1-3; D call uncertain. Per germline, CDR1 SGHTA and CDR2 FQGNSA. The CDR3 covers 13 residues. Trimming stripped 1 base from V and 8 bases from J, with 9 bases between. In DNA form, the CDR3 reads TGTGCCAGCAGCTTAGGCCCCCGGGACACCATATATTTT. Translation: CASSLGPRDTIYF. The full variable domain, in which reference TRBV7-2 and TRBJ1-3 provide the parts outside the CDR3, is GAGVSQSPSNKVTEKGKDVELRCDPISGHTALYWYRQSLGQGLEFLIYFQGNSAPDKSGLPSDRFSAERTGGSVSTLTIQRTQQEDSAVYLCASSLGPRDTIYFGEGSWLTVV.

Only a few counts were recorded for this clonotype. The V gene is TRBV20-1, the J gene TRBJ2-1; D is ambiguous. CDR1 is DFQATT and CDR2 is SNEGSKA in the germline V gene (reference sequence). Trimming removed 3 bases at V and 0 bases at J, with 12 bases between. This CDR3 has 15 amino acids. The CDR3 DNA sequence: TGCAGTGCTAGGCCCCCTAATCGCTCCTACAATGAGCAGTTCTTC. It yields the protein CSARPPNRSYNEQFF.

The chain has TRBV6-5 and TRBJ2-7; a weak D match, TRBD2 (6 bases). From germline, CDR1 is MNHEY and CDR2 SVGAGI. The CDR3 length is 14 residues. V lost 5 bases and J lost 6, with 17 bases in between. Written as DNA, the CDR3 is TGTGCCAGCAGTAACCCCCGGGAGTACGGCGAGCAGTACTTC. This translates into CASSNPREYGEQYF.

This clonotype was counted at least ten times. This rearrangement joins TRBV29-1 to TRBJ2-5, with TRBD1 identical over 8 bases. Germline V CDR1 and CDR2: SQVTM, ANQGSEA. CDR3 length: 15 amino acids. J was trimmed by 2 bases and V by 6 bases; bases with no gene match: 11. CDR3 protein: CSVDSGTGYQETQYF. CDR3 nucleotides: TGCAGCGTCGACTCCGGGACAGGATATCAAGAGACCCAGTACTTC.

The sample holds a few counts of this clonotype. This rearrangement joins TRBV27 to TRBJ2-1, with D unclear. The ends were cut back, 7 bases at V and 14 bases at J, with 9 bases in the middle. From germline, CDR1 is MNHEY and CDR2 SMNVEV (reference sequence). This CDR3 is built from 9 residues. The CDR3 region is CASTMAEFF. The CDR3 DNA follows: TGTGCCAGCACAATGGCAGAGTTCTTC.